This TCR beta chain was found in a study of T cell repertoires in cytomegalovirus infection. For the study at large: CMV infection together with matching HLA type was indicated by public TCR beta signatures.

This clonotype was seen more than once but under ten times. TCRdb fed the reads into MiXCR, producing one record per CDR3 protein. The profile shows about 450,000 distinct CDR3 sequences, approximately 30% of them singletons. The V gene's germline CDR1 is SEHNR and CDR2 FQNEAQ (reference sequence). This CDR3 region has 15 residues. V was clipped by 5 bases and J by 5 bases; unmatched bases: 9. The chain carries TRBV7-9 and TRBJ1-2; TRBD1 agrees at 9 bases. This clonotype was sampled from a human donor in good health (CMV status not recorded). Some clones in this sample may be carry-over from other donors' samples. Material for sequencing was PBMCs. CDR3 sequence: CASSPGTGLWYGYTF. The CDR3 DNA reads TGTGCCAGCAGCCCGGGGACAGGGCTTTGGTATGGCTACACCTTC.